These 30 T cell receptor beta chains were all obtained from the same sample, sequenced in a study of regulatory T cells in long-lasting Graves disease. Time point meaning: newly diagnosed GD, antithyroid drugs for less than 3 months. RNA from PBMCs was the source of the TCR library. Researchers made TCR beta libraries by using iRepertoire HTBI primers and running Arm-PCR on CDR3 regions. TCRdb redid the calling of the multiplex PCR reads with MiXCR, one entry per CDR3 protein. The table shows 350,000 to 550,000 distinct CDR3 sequences, with 14% occurring only once. The same specimen was also included in a second study, on T cells in Graves' hyperthyroidism and ophthalmopathy.

The sample was peripheral blood mononuclear cells (PBMCs), taken at new diagnosis, from a patient treated with antithyroid drugs. These receptors were obtained from a woman between 50 and 59 years old with Graves disease.

The CDR3 nucleotides are TGTGCCAGCAGCGCTACCCACCGGGGCCCTAATGAAAAACTGTTTTTT. Translation gives CASSATHRGPNEKLFF. The rearrangement links TRBV2 to TRBJ1-4; possible D gene TRBD1, 5 bases. The CDR3 spans 16 residues. V was pared by 6 bases and J by 3 bases, with 17 bases between. CDR1 is SNHLY and CDR2 is FYNNEI in the germline V gene.

The chain links TRBV9 to TRBJ2-2, with 10 bases identical to TRBD1. The CDR3 length is 16 residues. The junction had 4 bases not matched to a gene; V was cut back by 2 bases and J by 3 bases. Germline assignment: CDR1 SGDLS and CDR2 YYNGEE. CDR3 bases: TGTGCCAGCAGCGTCGACAGGGGGCGCGACACCGGGGAGCTGTTTTTT. Its protein product is CASSVDRGRDTGELFF.

This clonotype was detected a few times. This rearrangement joins TRBV4-1 to TRBJ1-1; 8 bases line up with TRBD1. V shed 4 bases and J 4 bases; nucleotides not matched to a gene: 8. The CDR3 totals 15 residues. CDR1 is MGHRA, CDR2 YSYEKL, per germline. CDR3 bases: TGCGCCAGCAGCCCCAGTGGGACAGGAGGCACTGAAGCTTTCTTT. As protein: CASSPSGTGGTEAFF.

This clonotype came up many times. The rearrangement links TRBV11-2 to TRBJ2-5, with D maybe TRBD1 (8 bases). CDR3 length equals 16 residues. Trimming took off 4 bases at V and 5 bases at J, with 20 bases between the two ends. Germline lookup yields CDR1 SGHAT and CDR2 FQNNGV. The CDR3 nucleotides read TGTGCCAGCAGCTGGACACAGGGGGGGAGTGGGGAGACCCAGTACTTC. This encodes CASSWTQGGSGETQYF.

This clonotype appeared a few times. This could be a read error, since a much larger clone is one nucleotide away. The CDR3 loop is CASSTSGQETQYF. The CDR3 DNA is TGTGCCAGCAGTACTAGCGGCCAAGAGACCCAGTACTTC. This chain joins TRBV6-1 and TRBJ2-5, with 8 positions matching TRBD2. Germline V gene data show CDR1 as MNHNS and CDR2 as SASEGT. J gave up 1 base and V 5 bases, and 0 bases lay outside the gene matches. The CDR3 runs 13 residues.

This clonotype occurred many times. J is TRBJ2-3 and V is TRBV6-1; 13 bases fit TRBD2. There are 15 residues in the CDR3. V was clipped by 7 bases and J by 5 bases; unmatched bases: 6. CDR1 is MNHNS, CDR2 SASEGT, per germline. The CDR3 here is CASKGLAGVGDTQYF. The CDR3 nucleotides are TGTGCCAGCAAAGGACTAGCGGGAGTCGGAGATACGCAGTATTTT.

This clonotype was recorded at least ten times. The chain carries TRBV28 and TRBJ2-7; a possible D gene is TRBD2 (6 bases). V lost 5 bases and J lost 5, with 16 bases in between. CDR3 size: 14 residues. The V gene's germline CDR1 is MDHEN and CDR2 SYDVKM. CDR3 sequence (DNA): TGTGCCAGCAGTCAAGGGGCTGGAGGGAACGAGCAGTACTTC. It translates to CASSQGAGGNEQYF.

This clonotype was counted a few times. A much larger clone sits a single nucleotide away, making a read error possible. The gene calls are TRBV30 and TRBJ2-7; TRBD1 matches at 7 bases. The CDR3 has 14 residues. With V trimmed by 3 bases and J by 3 bases, 8 bases remained unmatched. Germline loops: CDR1 GTSNPN, CDR2 SVGIG (reference sequence). The CDR3 protein is CAWRPTGKGYEQYF. CDR3 sequence (DNA): TGTGCCTGGAGACCGACAGGGAAAGGCTACGAGCAGTACTTC.

This clonotype was found a few times. The CDR3: CASSPGQGWANQPQHF. The DNA for the CDR3 is TGTGCCAGCTCACCGGGACAGGGATGGGCCAATCAGCCCCAGCATTTT. This sequence joins TRBV18 and TRBJ1-5, with 9 bases matching TRBD1. The CDR3 runs to 16 residues. Germline values: CDR1 KGHSH, CDR2 LQKENI. The junction had 6 bases not matched to a gene; V was cut back by 3 bases and J by 3 bases.

This clonotype was recorded at least ten times. This chain connects TRBV7-9 to TRBJ1-2; 9 bases are shared with TRBD1. With 5 bases clipped from V and 7 bases from J, the junction kept 11 bases outside the gene matches. The germline V gene encodes CDR1 SEHNR and CDR2 FQNEAQ (reference sequence). This CDR3 spans 15 amino acids. This CDR3 reads CASSIPGTGPSGYTF. Written as DNA, the CDR3 is TGTGCCAGCAGCATTCCCGGGACAGGGCCCTCTGGCTACACCTTC.

The chain carries TRBV10-3 and TRBJ2-1; 13 bases are shared with TRBD2. The CDR3 consists of 15 residues. V lost 6 bases, J lost 9 bases, and 8 bases stayed unmatched. Looked up from germline, CDR1 is ENHRY and CDR2 is SYGVKD. The CDR3 spells CAISQWTSGSAEQFF. In DNA, the CDR3 is TGTGCCATCAGCCAGTGGACTAGCGGGAGTGCTGAGCAGTTCTTC.

This clonotype has just a few counts. The chain links TRBV20-1 to TRBJ2-5; unclear D gene. Germline V gene lookup returns CDR1 DFQATT and CDR2 SNEGSKA (reference sequence). The CDR3 has 12 residues. Trimming cost V 6 bases and J 1 base, with 9 bases left between them. CDR3 in DNA: TGCAGTGCCCTCAATCTCCAAGAGACCCAGTACTTC. Amino acid sequence: CSALNLQETQYF.

Concerning this clonotype itself: A much bigger clone sits one base away, suggesting this may be a read error. Given the absence of the conserved phenylalanine or tryptophan at the CDR3 end, a read error is likely. This sequence joins TRBV18 and TRBJ2-1; D is uncertain. CDR3 length: 11 amino acids. V was trimmed by 6 bases and J by 8 bases, leaving 8 bases between them. CDR1 is KGHSH and CDR2 is LQKENI in the germline V gene. The CDR3, as DNA: TGTGCCAGCTCCGCGACTCATGAGCAGTTCTAC. The encoded protein is CASSATHEQFY.

This clonotype has ten or more counts. The chain joins TRBV10-3 to TRBJ2-1, with 7 bases matching TRBD1. Germline CDR1 is ENHRY and CDR2 is SYGVKD. The ends lost 9 bases at V and 0 bases at J; junction bases unmatched: 8. The CDR3 runs 15 residues. CDR3: CAIKTGDSSYNEQFF. In nucleotides, the CDR3 is TGTGCCATAAAAACAGGGGATAGCTCCTACAATGAGCAGTTCTTC.

This clonotype was observed a few times. The rearrangement joins TRBV7-3 to TRBJ2-1; 12 positions match TRBD2. This CDR3 is built from 18 residues. With V trimmed by 2 bases and J by 5 bases, 10 bases remained unmatched. Germline CDR1 SGHTA, CDR2 FQGTGA. The CDR3 loop is CASSLGRLAGDLDNEQFF. The DNA of the CDR3 is TGTGCCAGCAGCTTAGGAAGACTAGCGGGAGATTTGGACAATGAGCAGTTCTTC.

About this clonotype itself: One end of the junction varies from germline; a read error may be responsible. The chain has TRBV24-1 and TRBJ2-2, with TRBD2 identical over 8 bases. There are 14 residues in the CDR3. The germline V gene has CDR1 KGHDR and CDR2 SFDVKD. CDR3 protein: CATSGSGNTGELFF. CDR3 coding DNA: TGTGCCACCAGTGGTAGCGGGAACACCGGGGAGCTGTTTTTC.

The chain couples TRBV14 to TRBJ1-1; the match to TRBD1 covers 9 bases. This CDR3 has 15 amino acids. CDR1 is SGHDN and CDR2 is FVKESK in the germline V gene. Losses at the gene ends were 1 base for V and 3 bases for J; bases not matched to a gene: 3. In nucleotides, the CDR3 is TGTGCCAGCAGCCAAGGGGGGACAGGGTACACTGAAGCTTTCTTT. Translating gives CASSQGGTGYTEAFF.

At least ten counts were recorded for this clonotype. This chain uses TRBV28 with TRBJ2-1; TRBD2 agrees at 7 bases. Trimming took 4 bases from V and 6 from J; bases not matched to a gene: 15. Germline assignment: CDR1 MDHEN and CDR2 SYDVKM. This CDR3 has 17 amino acids. CDR3 amino acids: CASSSGGGPLIFNEQFF. The CDR3 region has the DNA TGTGCCAGCAGTTCGGGCGGGGGACCCCTGATTTTCAATGAGCAGTTCTTC.

In its sample, this clonotype was seen many times. In DNA form, the CDR3 reads TGTGCCAGCAGTCCCCTGGCCCCTACCTACGAGCAGTACTTC. Translated, it gives CASSPLAPTYEQYF. This chain uses TRBV28 with TRBJ2-7; D is uncertain. V gave up 5 bases and J gave up 2 bases, with 13 bases separating them. The CDR3 loop spans 14 amino acids. Germline-derived CDR1 and CDR2 are MDHEN and SYDVKM. Together with reference TRBV28 and TRBJ2-7, the CDR3 gives the full variable domain: DVKVTQSSRYLVKRTGEKVFLECVQDMDHENMFWYRQDPGLGLRLIYFSYDVKMKEKGDIPEGYSVSREKKERFSLILESASTNQTSMYLCASSPLAPTYEQYFGPGTRLTVT.

Many counts were recorded for this clonotype. The chain couples TRBV5-1 to TRBJ1-1; no reliable D call. Trimming removed 0 bases from V and 1 base from J, with 7 bases in between. The CDR3 loop spans 14 amino acids. CDR1 is SGHRS and CDR2 is YFSETQ in the germline V gene. The DNA of the CDR3 is TGCGCCAGCAGCTTGGTATTAGAGAACACTGAAGCTTTCTTT. Protein sequence: CASSLVLENTEAFF.

This clonotype was seen ten or more times. The V and J genes are TRBV11-2 and TRBJ2-3, with D possibly TRBD1 on 5 matching bases. Per germline, CDR1 SGHAT and CDR2 FQNNGV. The CDR3 spans 17 residues. V lost 3 bases, J lost 1 base, and 17 bases lay in between. This CDR3 is CASSFRLTANGTDTQYF. The CDR3 DNA reads TGTGCCAGCAGCTTTCGTTTGACAGCCAATGGCACAGATACGCAGTATTTT.

The chain recombines TRBV19 with TRBJ2-2, with D unclear. Germline CDR1 is LNHDA and CDR2 is SQIVND (reference sequence). CDR3 length: 16 residues. V was trimmed by 1 base and J by 0 bases, leaving 9 bases between them. CDR3 amino acids: CASSIVWRSNTGELFF. Here the CDR3 DNA reads TGTGCCAGTAGTATAGTCTGGCGATCGAACACCGGGGAGCTGTTTTTT.

This clonotype came up many times. The J gene is TRBJ2-5, the V gene TRBV6-5; possibly TRBD2 for D (5 bases). The V gene's germline CDR1 is MNHEY and CDR2 SVGAGI. The CDR3 contains 16 residues. Trimming left V 0 bases short and J 4 bases short, with 15 bases between. CDR3 residues: CASSYSPVGVGETQYF. In DNA form, the CDR3 reads TGTGCCAGCAGTTACTCGCCGGTGGGAGTTGGAGAGACCCAGTACTTC.

This clonotype was counted many times. The chain employs TRBV27 and TRBJ1-4; D unresolved. The germline V gene has CDR1 MNHEY and CDR2 SMNVEV (reference sequence). The CDR3 has 13 residues. V dropped 5 bases and J dropped 7 bases, with 11 bases sitting between them. CDR3: CASSPRISEKLFF. In DNA, the CDR3 is TGTGCCAGCAGTCCCCGGATTAGTGAAAAACTGTTTTTT.

The rearrangement uses TRBV5-6 and TRBJ2-7; a weak D match, TRBD2 (6 bases). This CDR3 contains 14 residues. CDR1 and CDR2 from the germline V gene are SGHDT and YYEEEE. The V end lost 3 bases, the J end lost 0 bases, and 10 bases lay between the germline ends. The CDR3 DNA reads TGTGCCAGCAGCTACGGGGGTACCTCCTACGAGCAGTACTTC. Encoded protein: CASSYGGTSYEQYF.

This clonotype was seen repeatedly, ten times or more. The genes are TRBV30 and TRBJ1-2; D is unresolved. Per germline, CDR1 GTSNPN and CDR2 SVGIG (reference sequence). Trimming pared 1 base from V and 4 bases from J, leaving 10 bases between. The CDR3 loop spans 13 amino acids. The CDR3 sequence is CAWSAPIRYGYTF. In DNA form, the CDR3 reads TGTGCCTGGAGTGCTCCGATCCGCTATGGCTACACCTTC.

This clonotype was seen many times. The chain employs TRBV5-1 and TRBJ1-1; maybe TRBD1 (6 bases). The CDR3 spans 17 residues. Deletions cut 1 base from V and 1 base from J, with 17 bases between. CDR1 is SGHRS and CDR2 is YFSETQ in the germline V gene. The CDR3 protein is CASSLMPRGGQNTEAFF. CDR3 bases: TGCGCCAGCAGCTTGATGCCTCGTGGGGGACAGAACACTGAAGCTTTCTTT.

This clonotype was counted only a few times. This chain connects TRBV4-1 to TRBJ1-1, with 7 bases aligning to TRBD1. Trimming cost V 5 bases and J 0 bases; bases outside gene matches: 6. The CDR3 length is 15 residues. CDR1 is MGHRA, CDR2 YSYEKL, per germline. For the CDR3, the DNA is TGCGCCAGCAGCTCCGGAGGACAGGTGAACACTGAAGCTTTCTTT. It specifies CASSSGGQVNTEAFF.

This clonotype was found many times. The chain combines TRBV28 with TRBJ2-4; 12 bases are shared with TRBD2. The CDR3 is 16 amino acids. Germline V lookup: CDR1 MDHEN, CDR2 SYDVKM. V shed 6 bases and J 1 base; nucleotides not matched to a gene: 4. This CDR3 reads CASSSGLAGAKNIQYF. The CDR3 coding sequence is TGTGCCAGCAGCTCGGGACTAGCGGGCGCCAAAAACATTCAGTACTTC.

The CDR3 DNA reads TGTGCCAGCAGCTTGGATCCGAGACAGTCCGCAAATGAAAAACTGTTTTTT. The encoded protein is CASSLDPRQSANEKLFF. The V call is TRBV5-5, the J call TRBJ1-4, with D possibly being TRBD1 (5 bases). CDR3 length: 17 amino acids. The V gene's germline CDR1 is SGHKS and CDR2 YYEKEE (reference sequence). V lost 0 bases and J lost 5, with 17 bases in between.